This T cell receptor (beta chain) was observed in a study of shared T cell receptors in the human thymus. The method was immunoSEQ multiplex PCR; TCRdb's version includes in-frame clones alone and lacks a portion of them. The data hold about 400,000 clones, with approximately 95% observed a single time. Trimming pared 6 bases from V and 9 bases from J, leaving 12 bases between. CDR1 and CDR2 from the germline V gene are DFQATT and SNEGSKA (reference sequence). The CDR3 sequence is 11 residues long. The chain employs TRBV20-1 and TRBJ2-1; possibly TRBD1 for D (5 bases). Sequenced material: thymocytes. This TCR came from a human donor. CDR3 amino acids: CSATTGPEQFF. As DNA, the CDR3 is TGCAGTGCGACCACAGGACCTGAGCAGTTCTTC.